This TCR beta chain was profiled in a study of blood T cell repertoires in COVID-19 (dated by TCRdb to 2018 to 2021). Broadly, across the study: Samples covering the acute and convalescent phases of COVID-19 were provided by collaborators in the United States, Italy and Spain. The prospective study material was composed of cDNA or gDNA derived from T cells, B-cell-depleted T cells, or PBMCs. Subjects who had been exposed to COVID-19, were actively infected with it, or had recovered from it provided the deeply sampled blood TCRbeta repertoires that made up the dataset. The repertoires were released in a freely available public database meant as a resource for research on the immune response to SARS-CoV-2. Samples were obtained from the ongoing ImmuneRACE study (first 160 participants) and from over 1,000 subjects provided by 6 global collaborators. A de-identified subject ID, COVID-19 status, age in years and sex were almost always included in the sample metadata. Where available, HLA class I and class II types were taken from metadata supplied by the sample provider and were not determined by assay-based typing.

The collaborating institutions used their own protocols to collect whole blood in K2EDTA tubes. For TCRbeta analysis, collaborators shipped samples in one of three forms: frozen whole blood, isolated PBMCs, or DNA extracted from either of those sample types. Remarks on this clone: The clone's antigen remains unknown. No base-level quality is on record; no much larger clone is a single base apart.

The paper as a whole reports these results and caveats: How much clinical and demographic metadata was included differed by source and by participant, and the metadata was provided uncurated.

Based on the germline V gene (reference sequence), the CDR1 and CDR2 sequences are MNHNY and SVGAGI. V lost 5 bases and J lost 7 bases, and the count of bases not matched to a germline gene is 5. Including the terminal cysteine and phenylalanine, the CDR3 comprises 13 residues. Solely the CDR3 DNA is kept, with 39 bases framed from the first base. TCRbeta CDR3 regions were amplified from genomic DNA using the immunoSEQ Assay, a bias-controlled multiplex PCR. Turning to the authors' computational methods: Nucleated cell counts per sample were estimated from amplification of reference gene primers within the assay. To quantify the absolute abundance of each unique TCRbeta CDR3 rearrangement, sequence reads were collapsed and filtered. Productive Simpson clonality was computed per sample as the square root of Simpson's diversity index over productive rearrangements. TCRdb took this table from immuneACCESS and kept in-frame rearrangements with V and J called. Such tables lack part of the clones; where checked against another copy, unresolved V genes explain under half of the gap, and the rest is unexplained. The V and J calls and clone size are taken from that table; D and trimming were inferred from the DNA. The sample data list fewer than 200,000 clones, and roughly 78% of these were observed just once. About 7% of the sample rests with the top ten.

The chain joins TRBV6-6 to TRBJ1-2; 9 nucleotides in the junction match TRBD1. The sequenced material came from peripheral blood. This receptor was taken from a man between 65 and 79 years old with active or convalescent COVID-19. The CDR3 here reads CASSPTGQGGYTF. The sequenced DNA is TGTGCCAGCAGTCCTACGGGACAGGGTGGCTACACCTTC.